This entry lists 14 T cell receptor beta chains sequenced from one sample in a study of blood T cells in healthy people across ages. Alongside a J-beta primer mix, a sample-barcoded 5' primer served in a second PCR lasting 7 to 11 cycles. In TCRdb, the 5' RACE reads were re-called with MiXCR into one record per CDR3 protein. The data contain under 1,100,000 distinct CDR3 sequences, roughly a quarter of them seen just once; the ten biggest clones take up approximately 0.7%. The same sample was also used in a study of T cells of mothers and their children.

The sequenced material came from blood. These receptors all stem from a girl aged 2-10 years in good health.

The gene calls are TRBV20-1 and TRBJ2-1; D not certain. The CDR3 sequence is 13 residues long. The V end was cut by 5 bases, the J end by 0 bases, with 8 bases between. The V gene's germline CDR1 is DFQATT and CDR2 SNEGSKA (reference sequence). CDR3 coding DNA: TGCAGTGCTCAGAGTAACTCCTACAATGAGCAGTTCTTC. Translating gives CSAQSNSYNEQFF.

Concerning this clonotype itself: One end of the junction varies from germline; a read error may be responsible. CDR3 nucleotide sequence: TGCGCCAGCAGCTTACCCTGGGACAGGGGCGAGACCCAGTACTTC. Protein: CASSLPWDRGETQYF. The chain uses TRBV7-9 and TRBJ2-1; 10 positions match TRBD1. The J call is doubtful: the DNA matches TRBJ2-5 better. The CDR3 consists of 15 residues. Germline-derived CDR1 and CDR2 are SEHNR and FQNEAQ (reference sequence).

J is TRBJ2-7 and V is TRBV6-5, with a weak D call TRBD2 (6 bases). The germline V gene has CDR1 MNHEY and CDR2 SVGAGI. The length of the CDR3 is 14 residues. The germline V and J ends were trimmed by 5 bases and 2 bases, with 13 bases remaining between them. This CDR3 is CASSVYSGTYEQYF. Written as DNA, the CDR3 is TGTGCCAGCAGTGTATATAGCGGAACCTACGAGCAGTACTTC.

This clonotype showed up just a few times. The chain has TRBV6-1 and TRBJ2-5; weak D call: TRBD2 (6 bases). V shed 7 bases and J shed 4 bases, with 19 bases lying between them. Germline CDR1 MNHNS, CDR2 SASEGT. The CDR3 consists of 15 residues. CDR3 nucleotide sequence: TGTGCCAGCACTATATCGGAGGGAATCCTAGAGACCCAGTACTTC. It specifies CASTISEGILETQYF.

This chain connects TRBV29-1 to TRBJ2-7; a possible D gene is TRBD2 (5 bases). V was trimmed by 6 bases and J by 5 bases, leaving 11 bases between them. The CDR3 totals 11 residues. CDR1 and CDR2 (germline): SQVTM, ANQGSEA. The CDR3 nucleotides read TGCAGCGTCGAAACTAGTGACGAGCAGTACTTC. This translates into CSVETSDEQYF.

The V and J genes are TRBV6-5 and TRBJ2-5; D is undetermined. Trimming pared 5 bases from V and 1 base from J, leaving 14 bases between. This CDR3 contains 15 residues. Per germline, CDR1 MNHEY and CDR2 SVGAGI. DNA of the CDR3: TGTGCCAGCAGTAACTGGGCAGGAGCCCAAGAGACCCAGTACTTC. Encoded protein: CASSNWAGAQETQYF.

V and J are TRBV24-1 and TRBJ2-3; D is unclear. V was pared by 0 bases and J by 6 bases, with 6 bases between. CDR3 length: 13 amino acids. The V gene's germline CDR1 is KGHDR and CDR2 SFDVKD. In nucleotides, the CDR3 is TGTGCCACCAGTGATTTGCCTGAGGATACGCAGTATTTT. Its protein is CATSDLPEDTQYF.

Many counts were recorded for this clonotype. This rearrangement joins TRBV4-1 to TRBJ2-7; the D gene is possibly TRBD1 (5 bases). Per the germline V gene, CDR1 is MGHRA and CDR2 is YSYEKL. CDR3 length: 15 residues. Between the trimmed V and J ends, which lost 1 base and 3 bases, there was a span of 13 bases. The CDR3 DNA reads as TGCGCCAGCAGCCAAGCCCCAGGGCGGTTCTACGAGCAGTACTTC. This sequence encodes CASSQAPGRFYEQYF.

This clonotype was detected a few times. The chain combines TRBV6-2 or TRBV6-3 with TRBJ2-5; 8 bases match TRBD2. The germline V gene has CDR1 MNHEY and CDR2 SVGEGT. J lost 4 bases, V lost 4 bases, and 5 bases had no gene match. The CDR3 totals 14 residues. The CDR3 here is CASSSGGKIETQYF. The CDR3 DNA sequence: TGTGCCAGCAGTTCGGGAGGGAAGATAGAGACCCAGTACTTC.

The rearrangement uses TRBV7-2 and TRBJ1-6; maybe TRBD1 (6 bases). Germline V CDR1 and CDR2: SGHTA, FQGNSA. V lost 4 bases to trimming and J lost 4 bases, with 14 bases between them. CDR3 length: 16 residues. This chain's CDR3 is CASSSLGGGYNSPLHF. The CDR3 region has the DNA TGTGCCAGCAGCTCCCTAGGGGGGGGTTATAATTCACCCCTCCACTTT.

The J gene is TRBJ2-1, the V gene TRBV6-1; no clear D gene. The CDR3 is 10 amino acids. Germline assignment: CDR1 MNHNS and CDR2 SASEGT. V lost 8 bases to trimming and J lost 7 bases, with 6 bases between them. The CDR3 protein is CASDGNEQFF. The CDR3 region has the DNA TGTGCCAGCGACGGAAATGAGCAGTTCTTC.

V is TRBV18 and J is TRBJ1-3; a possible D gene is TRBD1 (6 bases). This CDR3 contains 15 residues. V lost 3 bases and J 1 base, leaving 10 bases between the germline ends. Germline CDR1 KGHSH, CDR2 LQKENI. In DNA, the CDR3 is TGTGCCAGCTCACCCGGGACACCTTCTGGAAACACCATATATTTT. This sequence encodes CASSPGTPSGNTIYF.

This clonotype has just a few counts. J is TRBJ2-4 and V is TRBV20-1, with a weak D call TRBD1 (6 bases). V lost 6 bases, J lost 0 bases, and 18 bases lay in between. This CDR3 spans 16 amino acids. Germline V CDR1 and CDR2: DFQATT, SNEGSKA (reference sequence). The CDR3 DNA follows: TGCAGTGCCATCAGGGGTCAGCCATCAGCCAAAAACATTCAGTACTTC. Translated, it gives CSAIRGQPSAKNIQYF.

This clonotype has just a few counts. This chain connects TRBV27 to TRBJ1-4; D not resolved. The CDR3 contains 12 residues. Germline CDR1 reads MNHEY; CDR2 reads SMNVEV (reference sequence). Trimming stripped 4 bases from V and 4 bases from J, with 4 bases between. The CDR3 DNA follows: TGTGCCAGCAGTTCAAATAATGAAAAACTGTTTTTT. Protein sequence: CASSSNNEKLFF.